A single sample gave rise to the 17 T cell receptor beta chains below, sequenced in a study of T cell responses to AZD1222 COVID-19 vaccine. Some clones are missing from TCRdb's copy, which holds only in-frame ones; the method was immunoSEQ multiplex PCR. The sample holds tens of thousands of clones, roughly 94% seen once. Material: peripheral blood, obtained on day 0 of AZD1222 vaccination. Every receptor here comes from an adult in good health.

The chain links TRBV5-1 to TRBJ2-7; TRBD2 is a possible D gene (5 bases). Germline-derived CDR1 and CDR2 are SGHRS and YFSETQ. This CDR3 is 13 amino acids long. The ends were cut back, 0 bases at V and 5 bases at J, with 9 bases in the middle. The DNA of the CDR3 is TGCGCCAGCAGCTTGGCCGGGCGGGACGAGCAGTACTTC. It specifies CASSLAGRDEQYF.

This chain uses TRBV7-2 with TRBJ2-7; tentative D call: TRBD1 (5 bases). V lost 5 bases and J 0 bases, leaving 14 bases between the germline ends. Germline V CDR1 and CDR2: SGHTA, FQGNSA. CDR3 length equals 15 residues. The CDR3 loop reads CASSASLDSSYEQYF. CDR3 nucleotides: TGTGCCAGCAGCGCTAGTTTAGACAGCTCCTACGAGCAGTACTTC.

The chain recombines TRBV18 with TRBJ1-1; 9 bases match TRBD1. V lost 1 base to trimming and J lost 1 base; unmatched junction nucleotides: 1. The CDR3 has 15 residues. CDR1 and CDR2 (germline): KGHSH, LQKENI. CDR3 sequence: CASSPLGQGNTEAFF. Written as DNA, the CDR3 is TGTGCCAGCTCACCACTGGGACAGGGGAACACTGAAGCTTTCTTT.

This clone was detected only a few times. The rearrangement links TRBV2 to TRBJ2-1; D is perhaps TRBD2 (6 bases). The V end was cut by 8 bases, the J end by 8 bases, with 7 bases between. This CDR3 has 10 residues. Germline V gene sequence: CDR1 SNHLY, CDR2 FYNNEI. This chain's CDR3 is CASGDYEQFF. The CDR3 DNA is TGTGCCAGCGGGGACTATGAGCAGTTCTTC.

The chain employs TRBV5-1 and TRBJ2-7; tentatively, D is TRBD1 (6 bases). The CDR3 covers 13 residues. Per germline, CDR1 SGHRS and CDR2 YFSETQ. V lost 1 base to trimming and J lost 6 bases, with 11 bases between them. CDR3: CASSLMEQGEQYF. In nucleotides, the CDR3 is TGCGCCAGCAGCTTGATGGAACAGGGCGAGCAGTACTTC.

The gene calls are TRBV2 and TRBJ1-2; D is possibly TRBD1 (5 bases). Trimming cost V 4 bases and J 3 bases, with 9 bases left between them. The CDR3 length is 13 residues. Germline CDR1 is SNHLY and CDR2 is FYNNEI. CDR3 protein: CASSVDSYYGYTF. The DNA for the CDR3 is TGTGCCAGCAGTGTAGACAGCTACTATGGCTACACCTTC.

This clone was detected only once. This chain joins TRBV30 and TRBJ2-7; 12 nucleotides match TRBD2. The CDR3 contains 14 residues. CDR1 is GTSNPN and CDR2 is SVGIG in the germline V gene (reference sequence). With V trimmed by 8 bases and J by 0 bases, 5 bases remained unmatched. CDR3 loop: CAVLAGGSSYEQYF. CDR3 sequence (DNA): TGTGCCGTTCTAGCGGGAGGGAGCTCCTACGAGCAGTACTTC.

V gene TRBV5-6 combines with J gene TRBJ2-1, with a possible D match to TRBD2 (6 bases). The ends were cut back, 2 bases at V and 6 bases at J, with 15 bases in the middle. The V gene's germline CDR1 is SGHDT and CDR2 YYEEEE. The CDR3 contains 15 residues. This CDR3 reads CASSLTGASFNEQFF. CDR3 DNA: TGTGCCAGCAGCTTAACGGGAGCATCGTTCAATGAGCAGTTCTTC.

DNA of the CDR3: TGTGCCAACGTGATCAGCGAGCAGTACTTC. Translation gives CANVISEQYF. The chain recombines TRBV27 with TRBJ2-7; the D is unclear. CDR3 length: 10 residues. Germline CDR1 is MNHEY and CDR2 is SMNVEV (reference sequence). Deletions cut 10 bases from V and 6 bases from J, with 10 bases between.

In this sample, this clone turned up once. The CDR3 here is CAISEGETQYF. The DNA of the CDR3 is TGTGCCATCAGTGAGGGGGAGACCCAGTACTTC. V usage is TRBV10-3 and J usage is TRBJ2-5; no clear D. The CDR3 is made up of 11 amino acids. CDR1 ENHRY and CDR2 SYGVKD come from the germline V gene. The V and J ends lost 2 bases and 5 bases respectively, with 3 bases between them.

This chain uses TRBV4-1 with TRBJ1-1, with unresolved D. Germline CDR1 is MGHRA and CDR2 is YSYEKL. V lost 2 bases and J 0 bases, leaving 4 bases between the germline ends. The CDR3 is 13 amino acids. CDR3 protein: CASSQSVNTEAFF. DNA of the CDR3: TGCGCCAGCAGCCAATCCGTGAACACTGAAGCTTTCTTT.

The V call is TRBV28, the J call TRBJ2-7, with 9 bases aligning to TRBD2. The CDR3 has 15 residues. In germline, CDR1 is MDHEN, CDR2 SYDVKM. Unmatched junction bases numbered 7, after V lost 1 base and J lost 6 bases. As DNA, the CDR3 is TGTGCCAGCAGTTTATCACCTAGCGGGACCCGCGAGCAGTACTTC. Its translation: CASSLSPSGTREQYF.

The CDR3 bases are TGCGCCAGCACCCAGAAGTCGGGACTAGCGGACTACAATGAGCAGTTCTTC. This encodes CASTQKSGLADYNEQFF. V usage is TRBV23-1 and J usage is TRBJ2-1; 11 nucleotides match TRBD2. TRBV23-1 is placed among ORFs of uncertain function. The CDR3 length is 17 residues. V dropped 7 bases and J dropped 3; count of bases not matched to a gene: 11.

The rearrangement joins TRBV27 to TRBJ2-7; TRBD1 might be the D (5 bases). Trimming stripped 3 bases from V and 6 bases from J, with 9 bases between. CDR3 length equals 12 residues. Germline CDR1 reads MNHEY; CDR2 reads SMNVEV (reference sequence). The CDR3 DNA is TGTGCCAGCAGTTTCCCAGGGCGCGAGCAGTACTTC. Translating it yields CASSFPGREQYF.

The V gene is TRBV27, the J gene TRBJ2-3; D ambiguous. Germline V gene lookup returns CDR1 MNHEY and CDR2 SMNVEV (reference sequence). CDR3 length equals 12 residues. The V gene lost 8 bases and the J gene lost 4 bases, with 10 bases spanning the gap. The CDR3 bases are TGTGCCAGCGCAAACGTTGCAGATACGCAGTATTTT. Its protein product is CASANVADTQYF.

This sequence joins TRBV28 and TRBJ2-1; TRBD2 matches at 9 bases. Germline trimming cut 5 bases from V and 0 bases from J; bases unmatched to any gene: 8. The CDR3 spans 17 residues. Germline CDR1 and CDR2: MDHEN and SYDVKM. Written as DNA, the CDR3 is TGTGCCAGCAGTCCACTAGCGGGCGGGCTCTCCTACAATGAGCAGTTCTTC. Its protein product is CASSPLAGGLSYNEQFF.

CDR3: CSPGQGNEQYF. The CDR3 DNA follows: TGCAGTCCTGGCCAGGGCAACGAGCAGTACTTC. This chain links TRBV20-1 with TRBJ2-7; the D gene is possibly TRBD1 (5 bases). This CDR3 contains 11 residues. Germline values: CDR1 DFQATT, CDR2 SNEGSKA (reference sequence). Trimming removed 8 bases at V and 5 bases at J, with 13 bases between.